Described below is a single TCR beta chain sequence and its context. Its target is not known. These data belong to a study of PD-1 blockade in classical Hodgkin lymphoma. The CDR3 is made up of 13 amino acids. With 8 bases removed from V and 0 bases from J, the gap between germline ends came to 7 bases. Germline lookup yields CDR1 MNHEY and CDR2 SVGAGI. Some clones are missing from TCRdb's copy, which holds only in-frame ones; the method was immunoSEQ multiplex PCR. Found here are more than 35,000 clones, about 79% of them singletons; the top ten hold about 10%. General observations from the study: Significantly greater TCR diversity emerged by C4D1 in CD4+ cells but not CD8+ cells. Diversity similar to that of newly diagnosed patients was seen at baseline in complete responders.

Every patient had relapsed following autologous stem cell transplantation, and cohorts differed in brentuximab vedotin exposure. The TCR originated in a human donor with classical Hodgkin lymphoma. The chain combines TRBV6-5 with TRBJ2-2; the D is unclear. Material: peripheral blood mononuclear cells (PBMCs), obtained at baseline. CDR3: CASLSANTGELFF. CDR3 DNA sequence: TGTGCCAGCCTCAGCGCGAACACCGGGGAGCTGTTTTTT.